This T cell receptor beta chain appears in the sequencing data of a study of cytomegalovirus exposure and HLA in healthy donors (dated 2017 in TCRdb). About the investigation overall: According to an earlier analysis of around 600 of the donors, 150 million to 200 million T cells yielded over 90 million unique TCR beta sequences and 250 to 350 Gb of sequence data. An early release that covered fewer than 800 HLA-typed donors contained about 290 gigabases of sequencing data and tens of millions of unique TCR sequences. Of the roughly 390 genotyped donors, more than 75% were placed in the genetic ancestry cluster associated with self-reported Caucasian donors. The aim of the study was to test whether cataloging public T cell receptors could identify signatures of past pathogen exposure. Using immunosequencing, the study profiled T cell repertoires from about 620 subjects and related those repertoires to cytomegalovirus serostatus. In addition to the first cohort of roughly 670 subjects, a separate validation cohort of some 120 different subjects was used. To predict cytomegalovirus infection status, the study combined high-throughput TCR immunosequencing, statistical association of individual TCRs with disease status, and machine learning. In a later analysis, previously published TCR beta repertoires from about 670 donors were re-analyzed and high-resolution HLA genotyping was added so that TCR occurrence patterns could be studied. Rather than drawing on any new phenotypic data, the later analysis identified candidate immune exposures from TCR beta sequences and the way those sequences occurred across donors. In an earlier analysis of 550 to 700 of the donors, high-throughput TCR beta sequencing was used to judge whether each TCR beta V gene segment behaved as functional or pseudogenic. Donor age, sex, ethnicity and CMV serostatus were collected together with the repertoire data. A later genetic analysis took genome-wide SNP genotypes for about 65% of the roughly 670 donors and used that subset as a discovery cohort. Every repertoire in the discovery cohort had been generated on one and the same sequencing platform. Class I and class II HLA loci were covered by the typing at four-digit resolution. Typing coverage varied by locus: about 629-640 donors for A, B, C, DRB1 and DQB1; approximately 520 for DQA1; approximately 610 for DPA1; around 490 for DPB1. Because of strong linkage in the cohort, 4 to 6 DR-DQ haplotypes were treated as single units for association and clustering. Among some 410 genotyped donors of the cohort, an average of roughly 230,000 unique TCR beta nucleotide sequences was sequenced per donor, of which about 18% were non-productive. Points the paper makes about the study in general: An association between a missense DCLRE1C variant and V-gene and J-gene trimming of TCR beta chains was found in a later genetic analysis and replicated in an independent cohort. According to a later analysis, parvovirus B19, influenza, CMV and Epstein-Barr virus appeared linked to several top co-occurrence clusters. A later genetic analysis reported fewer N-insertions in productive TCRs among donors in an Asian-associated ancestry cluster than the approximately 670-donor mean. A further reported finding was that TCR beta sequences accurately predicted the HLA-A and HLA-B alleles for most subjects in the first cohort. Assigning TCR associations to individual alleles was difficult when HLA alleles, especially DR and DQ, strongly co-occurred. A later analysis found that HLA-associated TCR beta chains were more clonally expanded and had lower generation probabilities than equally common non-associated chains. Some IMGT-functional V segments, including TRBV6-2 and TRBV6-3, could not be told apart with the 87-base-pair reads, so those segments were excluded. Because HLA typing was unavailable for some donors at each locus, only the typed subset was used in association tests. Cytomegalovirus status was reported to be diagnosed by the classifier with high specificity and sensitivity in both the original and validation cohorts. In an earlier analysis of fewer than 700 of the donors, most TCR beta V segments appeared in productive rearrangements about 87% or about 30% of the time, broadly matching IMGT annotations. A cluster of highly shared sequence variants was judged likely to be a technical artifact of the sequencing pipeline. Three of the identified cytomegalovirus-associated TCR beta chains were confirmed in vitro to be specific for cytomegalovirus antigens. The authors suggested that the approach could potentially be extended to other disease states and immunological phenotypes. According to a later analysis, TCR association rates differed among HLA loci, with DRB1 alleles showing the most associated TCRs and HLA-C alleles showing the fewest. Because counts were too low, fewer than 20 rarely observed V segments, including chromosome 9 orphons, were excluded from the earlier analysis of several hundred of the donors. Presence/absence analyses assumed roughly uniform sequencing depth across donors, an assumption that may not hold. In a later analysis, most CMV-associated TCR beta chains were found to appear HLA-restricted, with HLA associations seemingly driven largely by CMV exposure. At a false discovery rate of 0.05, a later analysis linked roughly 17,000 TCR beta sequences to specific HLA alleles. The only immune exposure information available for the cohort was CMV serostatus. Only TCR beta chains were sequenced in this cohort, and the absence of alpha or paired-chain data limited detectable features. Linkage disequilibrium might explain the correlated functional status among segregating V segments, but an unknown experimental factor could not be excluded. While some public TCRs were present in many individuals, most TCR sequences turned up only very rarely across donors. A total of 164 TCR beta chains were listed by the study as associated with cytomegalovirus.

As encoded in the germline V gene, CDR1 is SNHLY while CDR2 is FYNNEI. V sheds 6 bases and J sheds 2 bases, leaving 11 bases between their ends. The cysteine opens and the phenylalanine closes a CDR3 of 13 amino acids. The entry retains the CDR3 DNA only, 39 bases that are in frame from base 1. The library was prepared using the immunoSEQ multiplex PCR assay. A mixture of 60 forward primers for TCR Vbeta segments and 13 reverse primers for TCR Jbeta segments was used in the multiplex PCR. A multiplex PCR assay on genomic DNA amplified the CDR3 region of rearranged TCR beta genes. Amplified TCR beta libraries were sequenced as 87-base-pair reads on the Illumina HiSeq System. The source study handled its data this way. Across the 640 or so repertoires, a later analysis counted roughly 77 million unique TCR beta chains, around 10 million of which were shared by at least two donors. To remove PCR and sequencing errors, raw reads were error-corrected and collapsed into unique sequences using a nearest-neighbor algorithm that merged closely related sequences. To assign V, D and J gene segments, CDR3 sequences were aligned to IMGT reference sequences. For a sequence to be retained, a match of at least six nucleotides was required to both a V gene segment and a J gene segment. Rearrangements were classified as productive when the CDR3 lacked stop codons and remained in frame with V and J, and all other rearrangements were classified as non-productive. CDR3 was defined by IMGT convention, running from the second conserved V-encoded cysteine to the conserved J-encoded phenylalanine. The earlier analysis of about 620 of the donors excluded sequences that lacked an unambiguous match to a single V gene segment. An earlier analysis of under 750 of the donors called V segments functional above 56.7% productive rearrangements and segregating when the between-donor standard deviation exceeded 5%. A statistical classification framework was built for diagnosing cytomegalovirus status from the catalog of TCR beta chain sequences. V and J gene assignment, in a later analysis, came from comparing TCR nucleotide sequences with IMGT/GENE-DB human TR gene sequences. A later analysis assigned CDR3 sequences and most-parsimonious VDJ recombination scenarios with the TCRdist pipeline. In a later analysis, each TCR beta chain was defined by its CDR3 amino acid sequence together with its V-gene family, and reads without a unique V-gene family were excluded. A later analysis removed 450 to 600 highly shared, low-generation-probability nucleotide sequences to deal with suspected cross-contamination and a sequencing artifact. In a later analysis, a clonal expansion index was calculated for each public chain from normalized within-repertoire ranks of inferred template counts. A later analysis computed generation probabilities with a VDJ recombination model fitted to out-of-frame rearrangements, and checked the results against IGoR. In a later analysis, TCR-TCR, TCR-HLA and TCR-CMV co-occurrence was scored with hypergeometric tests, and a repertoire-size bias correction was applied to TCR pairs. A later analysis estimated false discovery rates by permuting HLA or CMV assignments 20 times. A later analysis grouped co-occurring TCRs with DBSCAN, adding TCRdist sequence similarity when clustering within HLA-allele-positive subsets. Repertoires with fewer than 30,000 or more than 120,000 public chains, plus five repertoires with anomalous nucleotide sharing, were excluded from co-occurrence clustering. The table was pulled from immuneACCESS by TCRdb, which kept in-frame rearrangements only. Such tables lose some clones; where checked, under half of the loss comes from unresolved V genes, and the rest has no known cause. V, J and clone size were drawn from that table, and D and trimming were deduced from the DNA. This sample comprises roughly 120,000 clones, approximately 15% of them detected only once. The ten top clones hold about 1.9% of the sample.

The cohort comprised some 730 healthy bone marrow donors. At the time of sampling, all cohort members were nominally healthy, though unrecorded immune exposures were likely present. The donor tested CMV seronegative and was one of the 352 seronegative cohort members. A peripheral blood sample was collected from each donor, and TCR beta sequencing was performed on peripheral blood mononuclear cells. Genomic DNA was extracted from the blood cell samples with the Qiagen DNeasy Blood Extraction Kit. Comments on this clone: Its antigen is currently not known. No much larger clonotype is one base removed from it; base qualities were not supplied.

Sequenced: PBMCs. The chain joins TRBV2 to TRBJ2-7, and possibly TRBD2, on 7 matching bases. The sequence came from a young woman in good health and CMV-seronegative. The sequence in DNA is TGTGCCAGCAGGGGGGGGGCAGCCTACGAGCAGTACTTC. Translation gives CASRGGAAYEQYF.